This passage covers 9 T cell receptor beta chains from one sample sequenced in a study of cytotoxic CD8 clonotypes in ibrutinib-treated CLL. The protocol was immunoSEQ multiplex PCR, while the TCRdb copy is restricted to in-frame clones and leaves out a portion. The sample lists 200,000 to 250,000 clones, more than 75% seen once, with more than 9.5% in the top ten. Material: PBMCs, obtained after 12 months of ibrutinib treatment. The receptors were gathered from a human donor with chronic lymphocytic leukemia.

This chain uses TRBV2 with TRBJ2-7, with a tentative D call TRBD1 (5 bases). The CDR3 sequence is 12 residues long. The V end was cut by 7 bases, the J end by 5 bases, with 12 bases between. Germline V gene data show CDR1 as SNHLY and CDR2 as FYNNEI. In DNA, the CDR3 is TGTGCCAGCACAACAGGTCCCCACGAGCAGTACTTC. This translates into CASTTGPHEQYF.

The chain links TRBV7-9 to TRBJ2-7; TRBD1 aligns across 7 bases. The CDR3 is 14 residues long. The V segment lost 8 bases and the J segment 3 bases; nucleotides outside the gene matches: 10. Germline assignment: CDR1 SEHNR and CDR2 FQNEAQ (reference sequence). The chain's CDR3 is CASSLGTAFYEQYF. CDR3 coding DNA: TGTGCCAGCTCCCTCGGGACAGCCTTCTACGAGCAGTACTTC.

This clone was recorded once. CDR3 DNA: TGCGCCAGCAGCCCCAGCGGAGGCTATGGCTACACCTTC. This gives the protein CASSPSGGYGYTF. This chain links TRBV5-1 with TRBJ1-2; D call uncertain. V was cut by 4 bases and J by 4 bases, with 11 bases left in between. The CDR3 loop spans 13 amino acids. The germline V gene encodes CDR1 SGHRS and CDR2 YFSETQ.

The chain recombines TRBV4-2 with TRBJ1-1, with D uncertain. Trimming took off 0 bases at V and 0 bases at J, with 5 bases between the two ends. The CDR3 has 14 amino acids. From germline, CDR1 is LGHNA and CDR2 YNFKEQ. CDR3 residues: CASSQDPLNTEAFF. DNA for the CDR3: TGTGCCAGCAGCCAAGATCCTTTGAACACTGAAGCTTTCTTT.

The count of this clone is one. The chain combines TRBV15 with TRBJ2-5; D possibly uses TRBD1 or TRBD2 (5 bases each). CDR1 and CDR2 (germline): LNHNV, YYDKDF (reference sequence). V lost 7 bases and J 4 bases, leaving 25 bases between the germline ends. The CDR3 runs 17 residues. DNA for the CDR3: TGTGCCACCAACTCGCCGGGGACGAGGGGAGCTAGAGAGACCCAGTACTTC. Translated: CATNSPGTRGARETQYF.

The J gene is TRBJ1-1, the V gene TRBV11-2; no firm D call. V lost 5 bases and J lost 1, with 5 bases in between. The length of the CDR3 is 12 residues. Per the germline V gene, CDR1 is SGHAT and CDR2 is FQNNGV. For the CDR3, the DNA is TGTGCCAGCAGCGTTAGGAACACTGAAGCTTTCTTT. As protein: CASSVRNTEAFF.

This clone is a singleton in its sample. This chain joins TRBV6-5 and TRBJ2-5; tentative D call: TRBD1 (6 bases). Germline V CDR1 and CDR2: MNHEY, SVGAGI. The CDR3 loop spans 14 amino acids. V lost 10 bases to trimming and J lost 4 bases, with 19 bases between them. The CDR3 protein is CATARTDFLETQYF. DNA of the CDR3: TGTGCCACCGCCCGGACAGACTTTCTAGAGACCCAGTACTTC.

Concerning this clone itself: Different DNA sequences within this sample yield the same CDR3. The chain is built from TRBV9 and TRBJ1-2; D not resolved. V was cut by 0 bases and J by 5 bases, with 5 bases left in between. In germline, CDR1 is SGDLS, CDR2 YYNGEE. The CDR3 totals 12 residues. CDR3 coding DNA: TGTGCCAGCAGCGTAGCCGGATATGGCTACACCTTC. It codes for CASSVAGYGYTF.

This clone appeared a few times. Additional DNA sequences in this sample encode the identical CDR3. CDR3 in amino acids: CAWSVRETQYF. As DNA, the CDR3 is TGTGCCTGGAGTGTACGCGAGACCCAGTACTTC. The chain recombines TRBV30 with TRBJ2-5, with no clear D. Germline-derived CDR1 and CDR2 are GTSNPN and SVGIG (reference sequence). V was cut by 0 bases and J by 5 bases, with 4 bases left in between. The CDR3 contains 11 residues.